This is a list of T cell receptor beta chains from one sample in a study of blood T cell repertoires in COVID-19. Profiling relied on immunoSEQ multiplex PCR, and the TCRdb table lists in-frame clones only, not all of them. The sample shows fewer than 250,000 clones, 80% to 90% of them seen only once. Sequenced material: peripheral blood. The receptor source for this set is a woman over 75 with COVID-19, enrolled during active disease. Each CDR3 is given with its conserved first and last residue. A D gene is named only where the DNA matches it firmly. Only part of the rows carry a size: once, few, many, or a class if the clone is expanded.

>TRBJ1-5|.|.|TRBV7-9
TGTGCCAGCAGCTTAATTGGGGGGAGCAATCAGCCCCAGCATTTT
CASSLIGGSNQPQHF
>TRBJ1-5|.|.|TRBV5-1
TGCGCCAGCAGCTTGGCCGGGGAACAGCCCCAGCATTTT
CASSLAGEQPQHF
>TRBJ1-1|.|few|TRBV6-4
TGTGCCAGCAGTGCCGAGAGGTACACTGAAGCTTTCTTT
CASSAERYTEAFF
>TRBJ2-7|TRBD1|.|TRBV30
TGTGCCTGGAGGGACAGGGGAGTCGCCGAGCAGTACTTC
CAWRDRGVAEQYF
>TRBJ2-1|.|.|TRBV11-1
TGTGCCAGCAGCTTAGCGACAGCCTACAATGAGCAGTTCTTC
CASSLATAYNEQFF
>TRBJ1-1|TRBD1|.|TRBV5-4
TGTGCCAGCAGCTTAACAGGGGGAGTGACTGAAGCTTTCTTT
CASSLTGGVTEAFF
>TRBJ2-3|.|.|TRBV18
TGTGCCAGCTCACCCTTATGGGCTAGCACAGATACGCAGTATTTT
CASSPLWASTDTQYF
>TRBJ2-4|.|.|TRBV24-1
TGTGAAACTTCTAGCCGGGTAGCCAAAAACATTCAGTACTTC
CETSSRVAKNIQYF
>TRBJ2-2|TRBD2|.|TRBV5-1
TGCGCCAGCAGCGAACTAGCGGGGCCCGGTACCGGGGAGCTGTTTTTT
CASSELAGPGTGELFF
>TRBJ1-2|TRBD1|.|TRBV18
TGTGCCAGCTCACCGGGACAGGACGCCTATGGCTACACCTTC
CASSPGQDAYGYTF
>TRBJ1-2|TRBD1|.|TRBV5-8
TGTGCCAGCAGCTTCGGGACAGGGAACTATGGCTACACCTTC
CASSFGTGNYGYTF
>TRBJ2-7|.|.|TRBV28
TGTGCCAGCCGGGGACTTCCACTCTACGAGCAGTACTTC
CASRGLPLYEQYF
>TRBJ1-1|TRBD1|.|TRBV6-1
TGTGCCAGCAGTGGCTTTTCGGGACAGTCGAACACTGAAGCTTTCTTT
CASSGFSGQSNTEAFF
>TRBJ2-4|TRBD2|.|TRBV24-1
TGTGCCACCAGTGGCCATACCGGGACTAAGGATTGGGGCATTCAGTACTTC
CATSGHTGTKDWGIQYF
>TRBJ1-1|.|.|TRBV3-1/TRBV3-2
TGTGCCAGCAGCCAATTTCAGGGTTCCCCTGAAGCTTTCTTT
CASSQFQGSPEAFF
>TRBJ2-1|.|.|TRBV28
TGTGCCAGCAGTCCACCCATGGGGGCGCTTGGTGAGCAGTTCTTC
CASSPPMGALGEQFF
>TRBJ1-2|TRBD1|once|TRBV28
TGTGCCAGCAGCCTTACAGGGGGTAGGGATGGCTACACCTTC
CASSLTGGRDGYTF
>TRBJ1-1|.|few|TRBV7-9
TGTGCCAGCAGGTCAACAGAGAACACTGAAGCTTTCTTT
CASRSTENTEAFF
>TRBJ1-2|.|.|TRBV28
TGTGCCAGCAGCAGGGTTAACTATGGCTACACCTTC
CASSRVNYGYTF
>TRBJ2-2|.|.|TRBV2
TGTGCCAGCAGCCCCCAGGGGACCGGGGAGCTGTTTTTT
CASSPQGTGELFF
>TRBJ1-2|.|.|TRBV6-2/TRBV6-3
TGTGCCAGCAGTTACTTCGGTGGTGGCTACACCTTC
CASSYFGGGYTF
>TRBJ2-3|.|.|TRBV19
TGTGCCAGTAGTATATCAGGGGCAAGCACAGATACGCAGTATTTT
CASSISGASTDTQYF
>TRBJ1-3|.|.|TRBV9
TGTGCCAGCAGCGGGGGCCTTGGTGGGAACACCATATATTTT
CASSGGLGGNTIYF
>TRBJ2-3|TRBD2|.|TRBV29-1
TGCAGCGTTTCGCAAGCGGGGACTAGCACAGATACGCAGTATTTT
CSVSQAGTSTDTQYF
>TRBJ2-2|TRBD1|.|TRBV5-5
TGTGCCAGCAGAAAAACAGGGGCCAACACCGGGGAGCTGTTTTTT
CASRKTGANTGELFF
>TRBJ2-3|TRBD2|.|TRBV6-6
TGTGCCAGCAGTTACTTACAGCGGGGGGTTTTGGAGCAGTATTTT
CASSYLQRGVLEQYF
>TRBJ1-2|TRBD1|.|TRBV5-1
TGCGCCAGCAGCTTGGAGGGGACAGGGCTGGACTACACCTTC
CASSLEGTGLDYTF